The 4 T cell receptor beta chains below all came from one sample that was sequenced in a study of blood T cell repertoires in COVID-19. Measured with immunoSEQ multiplex PCR; TCRdb has only the in-frame clones, and not every one. The data contain tens of thousands of clones, over 75% of them singletons. The sequenced sample consisted of peripheral blood. These receptors came from an elderly man with acute or convalescent COVID-19.

J is TRBJ1-2 and V is TRBV2, with TRBD1 matching over 8 bases. Trimming at V came to 6 bases and at J to 6 bases, leaving 3 bases not matched to a gene. The CDR3 sequence is 12 residues long. The V gene's germline CDR1 is SNHLY and CDR2 FYNNEI. The CDR3 bases are TGTGCCAGCAGATCGACAGGGGATGGCTACACCTTC. Encoded protein: CASRSTGDGYTF. Supplemented by reference TRBV2 and TRBJ1-2, the full variable domain reads EPEVTQTPSHQVTQMGQEVILRCVPISNHLYFYWYRQILGQKVEFLVSFYNNEISEKSEIFDDQFSVERPDGSNFTLKIRSTKLEDSAMYFCASRSTGDGYTFGSGTRLTVV.

This clone was seen only once. The V call is TRBV10-3, the J call TRBJ1-6; D is perhaps TRBD1 (5 bases). Trimming left V 10 bases short and J 10 bases short, with 17 bases between. This CDR3 is built from 13 residues. The germline V gene has CDR1 ENHRY and CDR2 SYGVKD. In nucleotides, the CDR3 is TGTGCCACCCAGAGGGACTTATCCTCACCCCTCCACTTT. It translates to CATQRDLSSPLHF.

This chain links TRBV29-1 with TRBJ1-1; no firm D call. The ends were cut back, 4 bases at V and 4 bases at J, with 10 bases in the middle. In germline, CDR1 is SQVTM, CDR2 ANQGSEA. The CDR3 extends over 12 amino acids. The CDR3 sequence: CSVVEGPTEAFF. CDR3 coding DNA: TGCAGCGTTGTTGAGGGCCCCACTGAAGCTTTCTTT.

The rearrangement links TRBV5-4 to TRBJ1-1; the D gene is possibly TRBD1 (6 bases). CDR1 SGHNT and CDR2 YYREEE come from the germline V gene (reference sequence). The V and J ends lost 1 base and 0 bases respectively, with 10 bases between them. This CDR3 comprises 15 residues. Written as DNA, the CDR3 is TGTGCCAGCAGCTTGCAGGGGCCGATGAACACTGAAGCTTTCTTT. Translated, it gives CASSLQGPMNTEAFF.